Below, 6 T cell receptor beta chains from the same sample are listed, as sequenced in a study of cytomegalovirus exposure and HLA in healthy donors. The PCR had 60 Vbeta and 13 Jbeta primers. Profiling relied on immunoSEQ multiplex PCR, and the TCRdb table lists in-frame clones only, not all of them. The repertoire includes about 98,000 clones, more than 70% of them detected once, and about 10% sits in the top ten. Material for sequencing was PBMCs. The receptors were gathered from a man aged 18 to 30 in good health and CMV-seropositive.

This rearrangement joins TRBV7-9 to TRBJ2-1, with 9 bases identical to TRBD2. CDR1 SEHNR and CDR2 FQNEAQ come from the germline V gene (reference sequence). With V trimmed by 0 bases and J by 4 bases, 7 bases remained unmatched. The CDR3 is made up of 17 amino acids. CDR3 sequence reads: CASSLAFGTSRYNEQFF. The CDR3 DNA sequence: TGTGCCAGCAGCTTAGCATTCGGGACTAGCAGGTACAATGAGCAGTTCTTC. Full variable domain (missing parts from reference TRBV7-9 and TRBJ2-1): DTGVSQNPRHKITKRGQNVTFRCDPISEHNRLYWYRQTLGQGPEFLTYFQNEAQLEKSRLLSDRFSAERPKGSFSTLEIQRTEQGDSAMYLCASSLAFGTSRYNEQFFGPGTRLTVL.

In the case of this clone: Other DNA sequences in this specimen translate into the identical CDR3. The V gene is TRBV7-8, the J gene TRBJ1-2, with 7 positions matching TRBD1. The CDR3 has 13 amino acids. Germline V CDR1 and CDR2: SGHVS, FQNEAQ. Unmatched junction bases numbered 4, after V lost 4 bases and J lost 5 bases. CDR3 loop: CASSSGQLYGYTF. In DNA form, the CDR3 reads TGTGCCAGCAGCTCGGGACAGCTATATGGCTACACCTTC.

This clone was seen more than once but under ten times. As DNA, the CDR3 is TGTGCCAGCAGCTTATCGGACAGGGGGGAAGGAACTAATGAAAAACTGTTTTTT. Encoded protein: CASSLSDRGEGTNEKLFF. The chain carries TRBV7-6 and TRBJ1-4, with 10 bases aligning to TRBD1. Germline CDR1 reads SGHVS; CDR2 reads FNYEAQ. The CDR3 is 18 residues long. Germline trimming cut 2 bases from V and 1 base from J; bases unmatched to any gene: 7.

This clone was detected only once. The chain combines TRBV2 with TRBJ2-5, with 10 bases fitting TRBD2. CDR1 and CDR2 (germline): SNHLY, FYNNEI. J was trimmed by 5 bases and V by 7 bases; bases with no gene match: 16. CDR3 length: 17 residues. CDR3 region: CASNKASGGFGVETQYF. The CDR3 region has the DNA TGTGCCAGCAATAAGGCTAGCGGGGGATTTGGGGTGGAGACCCAGTACTTC.

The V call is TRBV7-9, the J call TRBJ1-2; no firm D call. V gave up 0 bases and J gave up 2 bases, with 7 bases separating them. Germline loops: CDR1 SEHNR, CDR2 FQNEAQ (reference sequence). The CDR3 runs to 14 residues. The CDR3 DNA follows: TGTGCCAGCAGCTTAGCGCTAGTAAACTATGGCTACACCTTC. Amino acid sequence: CASSLALVNYGYTF.

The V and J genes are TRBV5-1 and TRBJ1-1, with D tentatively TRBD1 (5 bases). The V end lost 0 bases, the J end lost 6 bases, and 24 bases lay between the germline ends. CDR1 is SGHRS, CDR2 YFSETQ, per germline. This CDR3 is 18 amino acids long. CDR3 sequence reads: CASSLVGPGGRDFSEAFF. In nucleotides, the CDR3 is TGCGCCAGCAGCTTGGTTGGTCCGGGGGGACGAGATTTTTCTGAAGCTTTCTTT.